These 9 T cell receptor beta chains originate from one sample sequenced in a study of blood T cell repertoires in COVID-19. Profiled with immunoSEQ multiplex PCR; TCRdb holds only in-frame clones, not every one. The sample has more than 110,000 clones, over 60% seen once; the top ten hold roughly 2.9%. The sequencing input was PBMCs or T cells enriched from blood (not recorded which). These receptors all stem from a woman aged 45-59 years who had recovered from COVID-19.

The DNA for the CDR3 is TGTGCCAGTAGTATACAGACAGGGCCTGGAAACACCATATATTTT. Protein product: CASSIQTGPGNTIYF. The chain is built from TRBV19 and TRBJ1-3; 7 bases line up with TRBD1. Per the germline V gene, CDR1 is LNHDA and CDR2 is SQIVND (reference sequence). The CDR3 contains 15 residues. J gave up 2 bases and V 2 bases, and 3 bases lay outside the gene matches.

This chain's CDR3 is CASSDDTSRRNGYTF. The CDR3 nucleotides are TGTGCCAGCAGTGACGACACGTCGCGGAGGAATGGCTACACCTTC. V and J are TRBV2 and TRBJ1-2; no definite D call. The germline CDR1 and CDR2 sequences are SNHLY and FYNNEI. The CDR3 spans 15 residues. Trimming took off 3 bases at V and 6 bases at J, with 17 bases between the two ends.

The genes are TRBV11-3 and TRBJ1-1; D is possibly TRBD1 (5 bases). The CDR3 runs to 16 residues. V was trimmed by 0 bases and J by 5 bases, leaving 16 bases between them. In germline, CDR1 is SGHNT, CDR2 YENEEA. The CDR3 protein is CASSLDSRGLGTEAFF. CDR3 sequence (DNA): TGTGCCAGCAGCTTAGATTCTCGGGGGTTAGGTACTGAAGCTTTCTTT.

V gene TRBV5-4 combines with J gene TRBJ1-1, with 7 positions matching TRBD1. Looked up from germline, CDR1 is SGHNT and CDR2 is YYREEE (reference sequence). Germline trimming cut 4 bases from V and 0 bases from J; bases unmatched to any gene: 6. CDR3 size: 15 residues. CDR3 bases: TGTGCCAGCAGCCTTCCTGACAGGGTGAACACTGAAGCTTTCTTT. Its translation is CASSLPDRVNTEAFF. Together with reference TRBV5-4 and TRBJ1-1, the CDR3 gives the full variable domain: ETGVTQSPTHLIKTRGQQVTLRCSSQSGHNTVSWYQQALGQGPQFIFQYYREEENGRGNFPPRFSGLQFPNYSSELNVNALELDDSALYLCASSLPDRVNTEAFFGQGTRLTVV.

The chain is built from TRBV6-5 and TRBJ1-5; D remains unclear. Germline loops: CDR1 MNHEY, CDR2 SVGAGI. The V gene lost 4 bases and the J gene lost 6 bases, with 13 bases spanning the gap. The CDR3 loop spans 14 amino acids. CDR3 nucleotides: TGTGCCAGCAGTTTCGGGTTGGCGGGTCAGCCCCAGCATTTT. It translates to CASSFGLAGQPQHF.

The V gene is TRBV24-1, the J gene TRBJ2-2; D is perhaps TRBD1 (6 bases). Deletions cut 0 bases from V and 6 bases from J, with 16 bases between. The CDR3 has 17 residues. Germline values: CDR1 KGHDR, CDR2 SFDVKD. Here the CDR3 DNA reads TGTGCCACCAGTGATTTGGTAGCCCAGGGGTGGTCCGGGGAGCTGTTTTTT. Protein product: CATSDLVAQGWSGELFF.

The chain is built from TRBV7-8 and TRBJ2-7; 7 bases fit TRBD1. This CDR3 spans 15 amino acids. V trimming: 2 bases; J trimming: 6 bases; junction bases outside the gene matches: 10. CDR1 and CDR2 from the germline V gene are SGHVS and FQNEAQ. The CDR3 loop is CASSLIPGGVGEQYF. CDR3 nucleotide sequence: TGTGCCAGCAGCTTAATCCCAGGGGGAGTAGGCGAGCAGTACTTC.

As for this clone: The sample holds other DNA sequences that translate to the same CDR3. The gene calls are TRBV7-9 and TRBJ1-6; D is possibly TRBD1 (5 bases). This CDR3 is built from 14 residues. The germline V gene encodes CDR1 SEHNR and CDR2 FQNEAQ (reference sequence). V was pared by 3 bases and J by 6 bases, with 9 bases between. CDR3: CASSFGTANSPLHF. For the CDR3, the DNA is TGTGCCAGCAGCTTTGGGACTGCTAATTCACCCCTCCACTTT.

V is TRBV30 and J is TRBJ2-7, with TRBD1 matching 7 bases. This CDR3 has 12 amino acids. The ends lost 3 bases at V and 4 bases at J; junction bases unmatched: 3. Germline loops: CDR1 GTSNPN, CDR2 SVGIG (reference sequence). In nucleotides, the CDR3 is TGTGCCTGGAGGGACAGGACATACGAGCAGTACTTC. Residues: CAWRDRTYEQYF.